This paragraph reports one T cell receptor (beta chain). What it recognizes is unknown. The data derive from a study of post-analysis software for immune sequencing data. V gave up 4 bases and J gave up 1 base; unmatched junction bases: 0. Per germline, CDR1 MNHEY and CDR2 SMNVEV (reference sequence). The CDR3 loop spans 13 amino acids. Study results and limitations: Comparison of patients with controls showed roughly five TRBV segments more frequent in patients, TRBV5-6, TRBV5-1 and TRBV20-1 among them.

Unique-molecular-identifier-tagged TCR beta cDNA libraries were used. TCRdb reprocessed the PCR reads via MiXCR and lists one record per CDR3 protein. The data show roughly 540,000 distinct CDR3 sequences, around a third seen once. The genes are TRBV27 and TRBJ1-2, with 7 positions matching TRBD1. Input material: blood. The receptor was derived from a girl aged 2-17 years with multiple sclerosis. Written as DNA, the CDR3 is TGTGCCAGCAGTTACAGGGGTAACTATGGCTACACCTTC. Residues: CASSYRGNYGYTF.